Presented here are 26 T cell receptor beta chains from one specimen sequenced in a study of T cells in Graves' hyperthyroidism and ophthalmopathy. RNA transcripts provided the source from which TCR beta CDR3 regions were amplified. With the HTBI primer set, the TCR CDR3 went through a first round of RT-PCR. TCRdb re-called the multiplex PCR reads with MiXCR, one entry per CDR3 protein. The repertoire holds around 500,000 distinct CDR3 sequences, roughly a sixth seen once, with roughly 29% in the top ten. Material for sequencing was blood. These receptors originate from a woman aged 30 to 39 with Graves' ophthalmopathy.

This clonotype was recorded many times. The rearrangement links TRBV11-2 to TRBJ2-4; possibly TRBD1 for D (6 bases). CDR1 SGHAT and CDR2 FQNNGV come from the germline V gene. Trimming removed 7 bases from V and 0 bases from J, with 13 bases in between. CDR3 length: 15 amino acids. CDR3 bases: TGTGCCAGCAAAGCAGGGGCTGAAGCCAAAAACATTCAGTACTTC. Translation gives CASKAGAEAKNIQYF.

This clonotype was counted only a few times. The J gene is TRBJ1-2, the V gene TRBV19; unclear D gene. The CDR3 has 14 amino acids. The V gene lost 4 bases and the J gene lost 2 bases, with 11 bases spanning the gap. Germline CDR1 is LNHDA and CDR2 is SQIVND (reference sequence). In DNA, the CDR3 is TGTGCCAGTAGTACCCTGCAAGAAAACTATGGCTACACCTTC. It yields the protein CASSTLQENYGYTF.

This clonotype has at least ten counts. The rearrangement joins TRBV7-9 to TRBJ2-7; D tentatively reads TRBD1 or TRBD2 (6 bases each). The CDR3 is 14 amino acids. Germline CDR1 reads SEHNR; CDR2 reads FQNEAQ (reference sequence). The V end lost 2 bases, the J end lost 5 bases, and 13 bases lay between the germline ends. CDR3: CASSLSSGADEQYF. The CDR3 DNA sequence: TGTGCCAGCAGCTTAAGTTCGGGGGCCGACGAGCAGTACTTC.

The CDR3 loop is CASSQAEPYEQYF. The CDR3 DNA reads as TGTGCCAGCAGTCAGGCCGAACCATACGAGCAGTACTTC. The chain couples TRBV6-1 to TRBJ2-7; D remains unclear. Germline lookup yields CDR1 MNHNS and CDR2 SASEGT. This CDR3 contains 13 residues. Between the trimmed V and J ends, which lost 5 bases and 4 bases, there was a span of 12 bases.

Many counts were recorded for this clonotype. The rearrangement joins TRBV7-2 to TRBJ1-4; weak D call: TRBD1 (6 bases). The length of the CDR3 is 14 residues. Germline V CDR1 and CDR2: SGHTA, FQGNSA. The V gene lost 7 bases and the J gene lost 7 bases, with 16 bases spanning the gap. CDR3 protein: CASTGVGGPEKLFF. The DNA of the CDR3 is TGTGCCAGCACCGGGGTCGGGGGGCCTGAAAAACTGTTTTTT.

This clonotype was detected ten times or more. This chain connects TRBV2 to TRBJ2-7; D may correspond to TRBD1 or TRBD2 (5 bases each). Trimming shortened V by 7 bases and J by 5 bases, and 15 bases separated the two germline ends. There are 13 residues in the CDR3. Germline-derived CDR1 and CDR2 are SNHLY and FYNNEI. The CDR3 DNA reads TGTGCCAGCACTCGCCATTGGGGGAACGAGCAGTACTTC. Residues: CASTRHWGNEQYF.

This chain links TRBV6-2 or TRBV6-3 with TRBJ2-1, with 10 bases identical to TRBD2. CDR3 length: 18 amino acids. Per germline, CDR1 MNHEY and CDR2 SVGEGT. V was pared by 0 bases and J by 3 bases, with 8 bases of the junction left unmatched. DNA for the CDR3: TGTGCCAGCAGTTACTCGACCCCTAGCGGGAGATTCTACAATGAGCAGTTCTTC. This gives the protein CASSYSTPSGRFYNEQFF.

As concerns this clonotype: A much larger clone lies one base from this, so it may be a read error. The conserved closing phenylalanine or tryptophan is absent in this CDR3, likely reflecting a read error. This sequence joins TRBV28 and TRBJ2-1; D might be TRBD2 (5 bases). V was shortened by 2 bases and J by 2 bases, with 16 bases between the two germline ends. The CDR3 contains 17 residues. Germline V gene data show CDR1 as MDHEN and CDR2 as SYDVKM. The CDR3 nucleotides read TGTGCCAGCAGTTTAACCCCCCCGAGGGTGCCCTACAATGAGCAGTTCCTC. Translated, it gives CASSLTPPRVPYNEQFL.

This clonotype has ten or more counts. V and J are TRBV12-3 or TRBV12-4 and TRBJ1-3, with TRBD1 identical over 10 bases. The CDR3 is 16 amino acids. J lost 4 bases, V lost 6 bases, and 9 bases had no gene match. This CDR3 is CASSRPGTGVGNTIYF. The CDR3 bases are TGTGCCAGCAGCCGTCCCGGGACAGGGGTCGGAAACACCATATATTTT.

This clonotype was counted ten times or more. CDR3 loop: CASSVSSTGPYNEQFF. CDR3 coding DNA: TGTGCCAGCAGCGTATCGTCGACAGGACCCTACAATGAGCAGTTCTTC. The V and J genes are TRBV9 and TRBJ2-1; a weak D match, TRBD1 (6 bases). CDR1 and CDR2 (germline): SGDLS, YYNGEE. The CDR3 totals 16 residues. Trimming pared 1 base from V and 2 bases from J, leaving 13 bases between.

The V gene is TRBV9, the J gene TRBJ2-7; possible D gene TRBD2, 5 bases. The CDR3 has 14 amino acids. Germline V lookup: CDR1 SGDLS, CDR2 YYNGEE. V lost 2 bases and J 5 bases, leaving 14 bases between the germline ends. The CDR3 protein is CASSVEPGFNEQYF. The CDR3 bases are TGTGCCAGCAGCGTGGAACCGGGGTTCAACGAGCAGTACTTC.

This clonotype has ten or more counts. CDR3 residues: CASSRRTSLNEKLFF. CDR3 in DNA: TGCGCCAGCAGCCGACGGACATCACTCAATGAAAAACTGTTTTTT. The chain uses TRBV4-1 and TRBJ1-4, with D tentatively TRBD1 (5 bases). CDR3 length: 15 amino acids. Looked up from germline, CDR1 is MGHRA and CDR2 is YSYEKL. The V end was cut by 4 bases, the J end by 5 bases, with 14 bases between.

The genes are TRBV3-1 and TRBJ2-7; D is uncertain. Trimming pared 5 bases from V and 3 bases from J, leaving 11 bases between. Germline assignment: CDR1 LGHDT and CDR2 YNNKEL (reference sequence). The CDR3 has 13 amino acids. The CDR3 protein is CASSAQENYEQYF. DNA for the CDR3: TGTGCCAGCAGCGCCCAGGAGAACTACGAGCAGTACTTC.

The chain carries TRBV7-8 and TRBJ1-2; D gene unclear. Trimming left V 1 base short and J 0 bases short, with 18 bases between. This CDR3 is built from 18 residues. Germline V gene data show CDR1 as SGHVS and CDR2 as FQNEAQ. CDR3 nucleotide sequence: TGTGCCAGCAGCTTAGTTTGGCAGGACCGCCTTTCTAACTATGGCTACACCTTC. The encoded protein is CASSLVWQDRLSNYGYTF. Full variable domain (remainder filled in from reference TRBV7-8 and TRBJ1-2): GAGVSQSPRYKVAKRGQDVALRCDPISGHVSLFWYQQALGQGPEFLTYFQNEAQLDKSGLPSDRFFAERPEGSVSTLKIQRTQQEDSAVYLCASSLVWQDRLSNYGYTFGSGTRLTVV.

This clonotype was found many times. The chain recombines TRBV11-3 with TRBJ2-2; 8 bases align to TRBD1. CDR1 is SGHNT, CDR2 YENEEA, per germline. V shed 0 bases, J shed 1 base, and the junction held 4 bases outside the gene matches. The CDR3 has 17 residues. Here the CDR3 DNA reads TGTGCCAGCAGCTTAGATCCAGGGACAGGGAACACCGGGGAGCTGTTTTTT. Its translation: CASSLDPGTGNTGELFF.

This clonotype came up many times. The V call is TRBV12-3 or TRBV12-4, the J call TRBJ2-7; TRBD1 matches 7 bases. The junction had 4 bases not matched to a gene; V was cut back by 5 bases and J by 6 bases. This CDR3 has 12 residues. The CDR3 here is CASSPTGAEQYF. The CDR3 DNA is TGTGCCAGCAGTCCAACAGGGGCCGAGCAGTACTTC.

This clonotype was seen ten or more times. The CDR3 here is CASSPTGLEENIQYF. CDR3 nucleotide sequence: TGTGCCAGCAGCCCTACGGGGCTAGAGGAGAACATTCAGTACTTC. The chain links TRBV3-2 to TRBJ2-4; the tabulated D call, TRBD2, remains unverified against the DNA. TRBV3-2 constitutes a pseudogene. The CDR3 sequence is 15 residues long.

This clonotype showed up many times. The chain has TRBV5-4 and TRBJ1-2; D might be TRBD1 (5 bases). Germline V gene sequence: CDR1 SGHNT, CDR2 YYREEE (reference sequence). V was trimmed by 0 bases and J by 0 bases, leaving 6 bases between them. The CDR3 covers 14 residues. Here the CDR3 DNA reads TGTGCCAGCAGCTTGGGACAGCCTAACTATGGCTACACCTTC. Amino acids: CASSLGQPNYGYTF.

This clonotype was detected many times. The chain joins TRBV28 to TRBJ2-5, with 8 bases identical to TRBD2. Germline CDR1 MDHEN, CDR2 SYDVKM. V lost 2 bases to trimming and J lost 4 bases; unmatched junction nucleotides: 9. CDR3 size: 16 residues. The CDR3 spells CASSLEVSGKGETQYF. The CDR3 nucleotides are TGTGCCAGCAGTTTAGAGGTTAGCGGGAAGGGAGAGACCCAGTACTTC.

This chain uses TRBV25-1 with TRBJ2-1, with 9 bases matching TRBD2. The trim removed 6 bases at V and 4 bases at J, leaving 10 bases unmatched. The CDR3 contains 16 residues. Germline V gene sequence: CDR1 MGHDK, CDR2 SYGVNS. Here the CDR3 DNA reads TGTGCCAGCAGCTATAGCGGGAGACACCTATACAATGAGCAGTTCTTC. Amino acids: CASSYSGRHLYNEQFF. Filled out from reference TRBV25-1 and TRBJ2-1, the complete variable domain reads EADIYQTPRYLVIGTGKKITLECSQTMGHDKMYWYQQDPGMELHLIHYSYGVNSTEKGDLSSESTVSRIRTEHFPLTLESARPSHTSQYLCASSYSGRHLYNEQFFGPGTRLTVL.

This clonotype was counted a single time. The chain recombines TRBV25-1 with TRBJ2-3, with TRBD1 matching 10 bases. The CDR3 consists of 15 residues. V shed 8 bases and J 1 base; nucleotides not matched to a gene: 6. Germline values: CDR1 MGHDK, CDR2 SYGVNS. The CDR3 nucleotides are TGTGCCAGCGAAACGGGGACAGGGGGCACAGATACGCAGTATTTT. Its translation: CASETGTGGTDTQYF. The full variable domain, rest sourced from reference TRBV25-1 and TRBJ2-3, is EADIYQTPRYLVIGTGKKITLECSQTMGHDKMYWYQQDPGMELHLIHYSYGVNSTEKGDLSSESTVSRIRTEHFPLTLESARPSHTSQYLCASETGTGGTDTQYFGPGTRLTVL.

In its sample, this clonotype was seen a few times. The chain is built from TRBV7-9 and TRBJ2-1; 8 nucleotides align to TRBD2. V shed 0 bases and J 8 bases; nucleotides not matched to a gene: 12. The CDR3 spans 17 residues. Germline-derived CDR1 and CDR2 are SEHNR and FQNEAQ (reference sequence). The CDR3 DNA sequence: TGTGCCAGCAGCTTAGCCCGAACTAGCGGACCTACGGATGAGCAGTTCTTC. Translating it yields CASSLARTSGPTDEQFF.

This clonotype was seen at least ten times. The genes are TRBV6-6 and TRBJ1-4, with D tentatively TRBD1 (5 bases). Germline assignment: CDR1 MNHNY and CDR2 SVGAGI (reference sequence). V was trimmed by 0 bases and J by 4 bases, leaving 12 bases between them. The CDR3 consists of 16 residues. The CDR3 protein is CASSYSGHYSNEKLFF. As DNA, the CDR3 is TGTGCCAGCAGTTACTCAGGACATTACAGTAATGAAAAACTGTTTTTT.

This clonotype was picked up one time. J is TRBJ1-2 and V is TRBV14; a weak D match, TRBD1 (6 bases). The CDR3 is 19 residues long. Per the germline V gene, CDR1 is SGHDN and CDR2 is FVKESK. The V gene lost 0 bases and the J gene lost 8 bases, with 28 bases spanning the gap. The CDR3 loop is CASSQEKIVVFTGRYGYTF. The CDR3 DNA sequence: TGTGCCAGCAGCCAAGAGAAGATCGTGGTCTTTACAGGGCGCTACGGCTACACCTTC.

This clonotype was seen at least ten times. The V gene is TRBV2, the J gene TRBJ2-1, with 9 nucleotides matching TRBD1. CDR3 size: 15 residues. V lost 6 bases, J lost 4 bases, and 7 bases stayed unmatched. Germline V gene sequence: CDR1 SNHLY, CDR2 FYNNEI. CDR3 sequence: CASSVTGQGYNEQFF. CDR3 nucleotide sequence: TGTGCCAGCAGCGTGACGGGACAGGGATACAATGAGCAGTTCTTC.

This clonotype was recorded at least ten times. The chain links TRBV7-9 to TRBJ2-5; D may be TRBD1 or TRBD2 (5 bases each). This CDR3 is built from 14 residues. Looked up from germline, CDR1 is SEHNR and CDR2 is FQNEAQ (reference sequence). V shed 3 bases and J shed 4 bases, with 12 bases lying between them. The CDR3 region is CASSLGDALETQYF. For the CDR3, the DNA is TGTGCCAGCAGCTTGGGGGACGCCCTAGAGACCCAGTACTTC.